The clone carrying this T cell receptor beta chain was seen many times. The V end was cut by 4 bases, the J end by 6 bases, with 12 bases between. The CDR3 is 14 residues long. The germline V gene encodes CDR1 SNHLY and CDR2 FYNNEI. TCRdb ran MiXCR on the 5' RACE reads and lists one entry per CDR3 protein. The sample gives about 140,000 distinct CDR3 sequences, more than 5.5% of which show up once; roughly 12% is in the top ten. This sample was taken from a study of CD8 T cells in ankylosing spondylitis. The clonotype comes from a female donor with ankylosing spondylitis or in good health (not recorded which). The sequenced material came from blood, either unsorted or a sorted T cell fraction (not recorded which). The rearrangement links TRBV2 to TRBJ2-2; D call uncertain. The CDR3 sequence is CASSVAQLAGELFF. The DNA of the CDR3 is TGTGCCAGCAGTGTTGCGCAGCTTGCCGGGGAGCTGTTTTTT.